Each of the 28 T cell receptor beta chains below was sequenced from the same sample in a study of neurological immune-mediated disorders. Via MiXCR, TCRdb re-called the 5' RACE reads, giving one row per CDR3 protein. The sample shows about 38,000 distinct CDR3 sequences, roughly 4.8% of them seen only once. The sequenced sample consisted of CD4+ T cells from blood. These receptor sequences come from a man aged 18 to 30 in good health.

This clonotype was detected ten times or more. This rearrangement joins TRBV7-2 to TRBJ1-3; D possibly corresponds to TRBD1 (6 bases). Germline-derived CDR1 and CDR2 are SGHTA and FQGNSA. The V end lost 5 bases, the J end lost 0 bases, and 11 bases lay between the germline ends. The CDR3 has 15 residues. CDR3 in DNA: TGTGCCAGCAGCCTGGGACATTACTCTGGAAACACCATATATTTT. Amino acid sequence: CASSLGHYSGNTIYF.

The genes are TRBV9 and TRBJ1-6, with D unclear. Germline V CDR1 and CDR2: SGDLS, YYNGEE. V was cut by 3 bases and J by 4 bases, with 5 bases left in between. The CDR3 has 13 residues. For the CDR3, the DNA is TGTGCCAGCAGCGAAGTTTATAATTCACCCCTCCACTTT. Protein sequence: CASSEVYNSPLHF.

Many counts were recorded for this clonotype. CDR3 DNA sequence: TGTGCCAGCAGCCTTGGGACAGGGGTGTTCTTT. Its protein is CASSLGTGVFF. The V and J genes are TRBV7-6 and TRBJ1-1, with TRBD1 matching 10 bases. The V gene end was trimmed by 5 bases and the J gene end by 14 bases; junction bases not matched to a gene: 5. CDR1 and CDR2 from the germline V gene are SGHVS and FNYEAQ. The CDR3 is 11 residues long.

This clonotype was observed at least ten times. The J gene is TRBJ1-2, the V gene TRBV7-2; tentatively, D is TRBD1 (5 bases). V gave up 4 bases and J gave up 0 bases, with 12 bases separating them. Germline V gene sequence: CDR1 SGHTA, CDR2 FQGNSA. This CDR3 contains 15 residues. CDR3 sequence: CASSSSQGANYGYTF. The CDR3 DNA is TGTGCCAGCAGCTCAAGCCAGGGAGCTAACTATGGCTACACCTTC.

This clonotype was detected ten times or more. V gene TRBV20-1 combines with J gene TRBJ1-5; weak D call: TRBD1 (6 bases). With 3 bases removed from V and 7 bases from J, the gap between germline ends came to 10 bases. This CDR3 spans 12 amino acids. Germline V gene sequence: CDR1 DFQATT, CDR2 SNEGSKA (reference sequence). The CDR3 DNA reads TGCAGTGCTAGTAGGGGGGGGCAGCCCCAGCATTTT. Its protein is CSASRGGQPQHF.

This clonotype was counted at least ten times. The CDR3 nucleotides read TGTGCCAGCAGCATTGGGACTAGCGGGTACCAAGAGACCCAGTACTTC. Translated, it gives CASSIGTSGYQETQYF. This chain joins TRBV5-5 and TRBJ2-5; 12 positions match TRBD2. There are 16 residues in the CDR3. V trimming: 4 bases; J trimming: 0 bases; junction bases outside the gene matches: 4. Germline V gene lookup returns CDR1 SGHKS and CDR2 YYEKEE (reference sequence).

This clonotype appeared many times. V usage is TRBV20-1 and J usage is TRBJ1-1; no clear D. The V gene's germline CDR1 is DFQATT and CDR2 SNEGSKA (reference sequence). The CDR3 totals 11 residues. The CDR3: CRMGGNTEAFF. The CDR3 nucleotides read TGCAGAATGGGCGGGAACACTGAAGCTTTCTTT.

This clonotype was seen at least ten times. The V and J genes are TRBV20-1 and TRBJ2-3, with 12 bases identical to TRBD1. Losses at the gene ends were 0 bases for V and 8 bases for J; bases not matched to a gene: 9. The length of the CDR3 is 16 residues. The germline CDR1 and CDR2 sequences are DFQATT and SNEGSKA (reference sequence). The CDR3 protein is CSARDSGQGAYGTQYF. In DNA, the CDR3 is TGCAGTGCTAGAGACTCGGGACAGGGGGCGTACGGTACGCAGTATTTT.

This clonotype was seen repeatedly, ten times or more. The chain carries TRBV18 and TRBJ1-5; D remains unclear. Germline V gene data show CDR1 as KGHSH and CDR2 as LQKENI. The CDR3 sequence is 18 residues long. V gave up 0 bases and J gave up 2 bases, with 17 bases separating them. CDR3 residues: CASSPPLTAGSGNQPQHF. CDR3 coding DNA: TGTGCCAGCTCACCACCGCTAACGGCTGGATCGGGCAATCAGCCCCAGCATTTT.

This clonotype appeared many times. This chain joins TRBV11-2 and TRBJ1-2; TRBD1 matches 9 bases. This CDR3 is 15 amino acids long. The germline gives CDR1 SGHAT, CDR2 FQNNGV. J gave up 2 bases and V 5 bases, and 6 bases lay outside the gene matches. DNA for the CDR3: TGTGCCAGCAGCCATTACAGGGGGCAAAACTATGGCTACACCTTC. Translated, it gives CASSHYRGQNYGYTF.

The gene calls are TRBV5-4 and TRBJ1-2; TRBD1 matches at 7 bases. CDR3 length: 14 residues. In germline, CDR1 is SGHNT, CDR2 YYREEE (reference sequence). Losses at the gene ends were 4 bases for V and 4 bases for J; bases not matched to a gene: 7. CDR3 region: CASSDGTEPYGYTF. CDR3 sequence (DNA): TGTGCCAGCAGCGATGGGACAGAACCCTATGGCTACACCTTC.

This clonotype was seen many times. The chain combines TRBV6-2 or TRBV6-3 with TRBJ2-7; a possible D gene is TRBD1 (7 bases). V was pared by 2 bases and J by 5 bases, with 19 bases between. The length of the CDR3 is 16 residues. Looked up from germline, CDR1 is MNHEY and CDR2 is SVGEGT. CDR3 coding DNA: TGTGCCAGCAGTTACAGGCGAAGACAGGGAGGCCACGAGCAGTACTTC. It is translated as CASSYRRRQGGHEQYF.

This clonotype ranks as medium-sized. This chain connects TRBV7-2 to TRBJ2-5; a weak D match, TRBD1 (5 bases). Germline CDR1 and CDR2: SGHTA and FQGNSA. The germline V and J ends were trimmed by 2 bases and 5 bases, with 6 bases remaining between them. The CDR3 consists of 12 residues. CDR3 sequence (DNA): TGTGCCAGCAGCTTAAGGGGCGAGACCCAGTACTTC. Encoded protein: CASSLRGETQYF.

This clonotype showed up many times. The rearrangement joins TRBV6-2 or TRBV6-3 to TRBJ2-7; possible D gene TRBD2, 5 bases. V gave up 6 bases and J gave up 2 bases, with 8 bases separating them. Per germline, CDR1 MNHEY and CDR2 SVGEGT. The length of the CDR3 is 12 residues. This CDR3 reads CASREAPYEQYF. The CDR3 bases are TGTGCCAGCAGGGAGGCCCCCTACGAGCAGTACTTC.

Ten or more counts support this clonotype. V and J are TRBV6-5 and TRBJ2-3, with D possibly TRBD2 on 7 matching bases. This CDR3 is built from 15 residues. The V gene lost 2 bases and the J gene lost 6 bases, with 15 bases spanning the gap. CDR1 MNHEY and CDR2 SVGAGI come from the germline V gene. The CDR3 is CASSYNVGGLDTQYF. For the CDR3, the DNA is TGTGCCAGCAGTTACAACGTGGGGGGGCTGGATACGCAGTATTTT.

This clonotype was counted at least ten times. V and J are TRBV13 and TRBJ1-1; no reliable D call. Trimming left V 2 bases short and J 0 bases short, with 13 bases between. The CDR3 loop spans 16 amino acids. Germline V gene lookup returns CDR1 PRHDT and CDR2 FYEKMQ (reference sequence). The CDR3 DNA sequence: TGTGCCAGCAGCTTATTTAGCCCCAACATGAACACTGAAGCTTTCTTT. It translates to CASSLFSPNMNTEAFF. Full variable domain (rest looked up from reference TRBV13 and TRBJ1-1): AAGVIQSPRHLIKEKRETATLKCYPIPRHDTVYWYQQGPGQDPQFLISFYEKMQSDKGSIPDRFSAQQFSDYHSELNMSSLELGDSALYFCASSLFSPNMNTEAFFGQGTRLTVV.

The table lists this clonotype with many counts. The rearrangement uses TRBV20-1 and TRBJ2-3; 8 positions agree with TRBD1. The CDR3 has 14 amino acids. Germline V gene sequence: CDR1 DFQATT, CDR2 SNEGSKA (reference sequence). The junction had 4 bases not matched to a gene; V was cut back by 5 bases and J by 0 bases. CDR3 bases: TGCAGTGCTTTATACAGGGGGAGCACAGATACGCAGTATTTT. Residues: CSALYRGSTDTQYF.

This clonotype has a count of ten or more. DNA of the CDR3: TGCAGTGCTCCCACGCCGGGTAATCAGCCCCAGCATTTT. It translates to CSAPTPGNQPQHF. The genes are TRBV20-1 and TRBJ1-5; D uncertain. V shed 5 bases and J shed 4 bases, with 12 bases lying between them. The CDR3 is 13 amino acids. Germline values: CDR1 DFQATT, CDR2 SNEGSKA (reference sequence).

This clonotype was seen at least ten times. The V call is TRBV18, the J call TRBJ2-7; 8 bases agree with TRBD2. CDR1 and CDR2 (germline): KGHSH, LQKENI. The CDR3 loop spans 14 amino acids. Unmatched junction bases numbered 4, after V lost 4 bases and J lost 2 bases. The CDR3 loop reads CASSLDGGAYEQYF. CDR3 DNA sequence: TGTGCCAGCTCACTGGACGGGGGGGCCTACGAGCAGTACTTC. Looking up the rest from reference TRBV18 and TRBJ2-7 gives the full variable domain: NAGVMQNPRHLVRRRGQEARLRCSPMKGHSHVYWYRQLPEEGLKFMVYLQKENIIDESGMPKERFSAEFPKEGPSILRIQQVVRGDSAAYFCASSLDGGAYEQYFGPGTRLTVT.

This clonotype has at least ten counts. This chain uses TRBV5-1 with TRBJ1-2; 8 bases are a match to TRBD1. This CDR3 region has 15 residues. Trimming cost V 4 bases and J 0 bases; bases outside gene matches: 5. Germline V gene data show CDR1 as SGHRS and CDR2 as YFSETQ. As DNA, the CDR3 is TGCGCCAGCAGCCCGCAGACAGGGGCTAACTATGGCTACACCTTC. Translated, it gives CASSPQTGANYGYTF.

At least ten counts were recorded for this clonotype. V usage is TRBV5-6 and J usage is TRBJ2-1, with 8 bases aligning to TRBD2. V lost 4 bases to trimming and J lost 1 base; unmatched junction nucleotides: 7. CDR1 is SGHDT and CDR2 is YYEEEE in the germline V gene. CDR3 length: 16 amino acids. The CDR3 DNA is TGTGCCAGCAGCCCGGGACTAGGCGCTTCCTACAATGAGCAGTTCTTC. Translated, it gives CASSPGLGASYNEQFF.

This clonotype was detected ten times or more. The genes are TRBV10-3 and TRBJ1-5; D ambiguous. V lost 6 bases to trimming and J lost 4 bases, with 16 bases between them. The CDR3 is 15 amino acids. Per the germline V gene, CDR1 is ENHRY and CDR2 is SYGVKD. The CDR3 bases are TGTGCCATCAGAAGTGCCCTAAACGGAAATCAGCCCCAGCATTTT. Translation: CAIRSALNGNQPQHF.

This clonotype has a count of ten or more. J is TRBJ2-3 and V is TRBV7-3, with D perhaps matching TRBD2 (5 bases). V was shortened by 1 base and J by 1 base, with 24 bases between the two germline ends. The CDR3 is 20 residues long. Per the germline V gene, CDR1 is SGHTA and CDR2 is FQGTGA. In DNA, the CDR3 is TGTGCCAGCAGCTTAAGAGCTCCCGGAGTCGTCGCGGGTGGCACAGATACGCAGTATTTT. Translating gives CASSLRAPGVVAGGTDTQYF. The full variable domain, completed using reference TRBV7-3 and TRBJ2-3, is GAGVSQTPSNKVTEKGKYVELRCDPISGHTALYWYRQSLGQGPEFLIYFQGTGAADDSGLPNDRFFAVRPEGSVSTLKIQRTERGDSAVYLCASSLRAPGVVAGGTDTQYFGPGTRLTVL.

This clonotype was seen repeatedly, ten times or more. The DNA of the CDR3 is TGCGCCAGCAGCTTGGAACTATATTCTTACTACAATGAGCAGTTCTTC. Residues: CASSLELYSYYNEQFF. The rearrangement links TRBV5-1 to TRBJ2-1; D is unclear. This CDR3 is built from 16 residues. Looked up from germline, CDR1 is SGHRS and CDR2 is YFSETQ. Trimming shortened V by 0 bases and J by 3 bases, and 13 bases separated the two germline ends.

This clonotype was recorded many times. The chain uses TRBV6-5 and TRBJ1-1; TRBD1 aligns across 7 bases. This CDR3 comprises 13 residues. From germline, CDR1 is MNHEY and CDR2 SVGAGI. V lost 5 bases to trimming and J lost 9 bases; unmatched junction nucleotides: 9. DNA of the CDR3: TGTGCCAGCAGTCCAAACCAACAGGGGAAAGCTTTCTTT. This gives the protein CASSPNQQGKAFF.

This clonotype was detected ten times or more. This chain joins TRBV20-1 and TRBJ2-2; 9 bases line up with TRBD1. CDR3 length: 15 residues. Germline V lookup: CDR1 DFQATT, CDR2 SNEGSKA (reference sequence). V lost 5 bases, J lost 5 bases, and 9 bases stayed unmatched. The CDR3 nucleotides read TGCAGTGCTGGGACCGGGACAGGGAGGACCGGGGAGCTGTTTTTT. Its translation is CSAGTGTGRTGELFF.

This clonotype was seen at least ten times. V and J are TRBV27 and TRBJ2-4, with D possibly matching TRBD1 (5 bases). The CDR3 is 16 amino acids. Germline V CDR1 and CDR2: MNHEY, SMNVEV (reference sequence). The ends were cut back, 3 bases at V and 1 base at J, with 13 bases in the middle. This chain's CDR3 is CASSFGRATAKNIQYF. CDR3 DNA: TGTGCCAGCAGTTTTGGCAGGGCAACGGCCAAAAACATTCAGTACTTC.

Many counts were recorded for this clonotype. V usage is TRBV20-1 and J usage is TRBJ2-2, with D hard to call. Germline V gives CDR1 DFQATT, CDR2 SNEGSKA (reference sequence). This CDR3 spans 14 amino acids. Trimming pared 0 bases from V and 3 bases from J, leaving 8 bases between. The DNA of the CDR3 is TGCAGTGCTAGAGATCTTATAGACACCGGGGAGCTGTTTTTT. This sequence encodes CSARDLIDTGELFF.